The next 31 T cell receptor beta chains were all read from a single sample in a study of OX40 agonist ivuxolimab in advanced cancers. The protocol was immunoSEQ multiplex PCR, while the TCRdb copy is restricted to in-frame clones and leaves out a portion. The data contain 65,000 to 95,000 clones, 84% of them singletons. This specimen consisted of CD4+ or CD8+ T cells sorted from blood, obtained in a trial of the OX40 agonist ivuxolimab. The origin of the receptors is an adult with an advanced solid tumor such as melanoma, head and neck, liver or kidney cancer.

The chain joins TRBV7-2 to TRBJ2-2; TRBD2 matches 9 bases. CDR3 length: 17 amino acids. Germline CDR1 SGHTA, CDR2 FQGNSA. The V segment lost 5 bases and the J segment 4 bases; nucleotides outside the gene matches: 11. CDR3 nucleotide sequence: TGTGCCAGCAGCCCCCGGGTAGCGGGAGACGTCACCGGGGAGCTGTTTTTT. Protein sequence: CASSPRVAGDVTGELFF. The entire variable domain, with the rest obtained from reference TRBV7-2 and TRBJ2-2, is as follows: GAGVSQSPSNKVTEKGKDVELRCDPISGHTALYWYRQSLGQGLEFLIYFQGNSAPDKSGLPSDRFSAERTGGSVSTLTIQRTQQEDSAVYLCASSPRVAGDVTGELFFGEGSRLTVL.

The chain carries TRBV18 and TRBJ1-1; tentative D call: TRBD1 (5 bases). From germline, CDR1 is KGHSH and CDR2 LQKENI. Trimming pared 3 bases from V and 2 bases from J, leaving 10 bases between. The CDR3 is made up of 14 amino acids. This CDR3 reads CASSPGRINTEAFF. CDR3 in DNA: TGTGCCAGCTCACCGGGACGGATTAACACTGAAGCTTTCTTT. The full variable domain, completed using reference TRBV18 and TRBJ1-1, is NAGVMQNPRHLVRRRGQEARLRCSPMKGHSHVYWYRQLPEEGLKFMVYLQKENIIDESGMPKERFSAEFPKEGPSILRIQQVVRGDSAAYFCASSPGRINTEAFFGQGTRLTVV.

As DNA, the CDR3 is TGTGCCAGCAGCCCCCTGGGGCGGGAGCCAGTTACGCAGTATTTT. It specifies CASSPLGREPVTQYF. This chain links TRBV6-5 with TRBJ2-3, with 7 bases lining up with TRBD2. V dropped 6 bases and J dropped 8; count of bases not matched to a gene: 14. The CDR3 is 15 residues long. CDR1 is MNHEY and CDR2 is SVGAGI in the germline V gene.

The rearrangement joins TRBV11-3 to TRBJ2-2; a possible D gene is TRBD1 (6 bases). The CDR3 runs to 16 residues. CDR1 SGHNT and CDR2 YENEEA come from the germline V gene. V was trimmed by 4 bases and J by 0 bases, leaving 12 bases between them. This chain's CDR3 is CASSYNRATNTGELFF. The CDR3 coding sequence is TGTGCCAGCAGCTATAACAGGGCGACGAACACCGGGGAGCTGTTTTTT.

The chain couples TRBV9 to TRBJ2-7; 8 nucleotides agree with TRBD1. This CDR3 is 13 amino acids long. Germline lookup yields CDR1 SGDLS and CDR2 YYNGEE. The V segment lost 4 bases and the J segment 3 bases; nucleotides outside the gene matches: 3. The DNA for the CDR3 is TGTGCCAGCAGCCCAGGACAGGGCTACGAGCAGTACTTC. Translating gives CASSPGQGYEQYF.

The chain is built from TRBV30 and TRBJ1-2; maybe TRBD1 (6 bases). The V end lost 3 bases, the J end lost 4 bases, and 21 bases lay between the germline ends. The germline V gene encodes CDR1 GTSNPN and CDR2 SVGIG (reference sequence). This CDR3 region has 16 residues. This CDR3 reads CAWRTPGQGPSYGYTF. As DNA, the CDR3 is TGTGCCTGGAGGACGCCGGGTCAGGGGCCTAGCTATGGCTACACCTTC.

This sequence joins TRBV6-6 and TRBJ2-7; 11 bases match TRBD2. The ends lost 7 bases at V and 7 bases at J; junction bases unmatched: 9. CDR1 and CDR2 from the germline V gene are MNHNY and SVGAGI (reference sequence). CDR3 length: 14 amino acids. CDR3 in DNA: TGTGCCAGCAATCCCCAGATAGCGGGAGGGGAGCAGTACTTC. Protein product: CASNPQIAGGEQYF.

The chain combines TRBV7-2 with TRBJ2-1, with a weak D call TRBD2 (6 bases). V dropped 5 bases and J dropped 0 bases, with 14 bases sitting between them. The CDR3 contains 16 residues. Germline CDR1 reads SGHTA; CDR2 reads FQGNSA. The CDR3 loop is CASSRDGRGSYNEQFF. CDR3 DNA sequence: TGTGCCAGCAGCCGAGACGGGCGGGGCTCCTACAATGAGCAGTTCTTC. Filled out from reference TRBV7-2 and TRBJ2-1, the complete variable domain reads GAGVSQSPSNKVTEKGKDVELRCDPISGHTALYWYRQSLGQGLEFLIYFQGNSAPDKSGLPSDRFSAERTGGSVSTLTIQRTQQEDSAVYLCASSRDGRGSYNEQFFGPGTRLTVL.

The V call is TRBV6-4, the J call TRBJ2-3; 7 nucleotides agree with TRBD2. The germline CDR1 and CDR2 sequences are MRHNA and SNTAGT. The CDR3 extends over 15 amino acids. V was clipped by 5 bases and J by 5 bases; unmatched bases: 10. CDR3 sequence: CASSRSGIMGDTQYF. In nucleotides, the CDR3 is TGTGCCAGCAGTAGAAGCGGGATCATGGGAGATACGCAGTATTTT.

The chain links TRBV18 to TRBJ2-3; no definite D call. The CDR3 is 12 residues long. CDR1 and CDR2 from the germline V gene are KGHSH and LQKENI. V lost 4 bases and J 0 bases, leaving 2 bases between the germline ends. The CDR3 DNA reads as TGTGCCAGCTCACGTAGCACAGATACGCAGTATTTT. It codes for CASSRSTDTQYF.

The CDR3 DNA is TGTGCCAGTAATATGCCCCTAAGGGGGCATCATGAGCAGTTCTTC. This translates into CASNMPLRGHHEQFF. The chain has TRBV19 and TRBJ2-1; 7 bases align to TRBD1. CDR1 and CDR2 (germline): LNHDA, SQIVND (reference sequence). V lost 7 bases to trimming and J lost 8 bases; unmatched junction nucleotides: 14. The CDR3 sequence is 15 residues long.

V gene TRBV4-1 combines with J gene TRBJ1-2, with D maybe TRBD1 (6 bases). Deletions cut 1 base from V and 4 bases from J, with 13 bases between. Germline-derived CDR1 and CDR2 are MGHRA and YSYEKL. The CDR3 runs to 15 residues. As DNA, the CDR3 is TGCGCCAGCAGCCAAGGGAACGACAGGCTCTATGGCTACACCTTC. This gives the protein CASSQGNDRLYGYTF.

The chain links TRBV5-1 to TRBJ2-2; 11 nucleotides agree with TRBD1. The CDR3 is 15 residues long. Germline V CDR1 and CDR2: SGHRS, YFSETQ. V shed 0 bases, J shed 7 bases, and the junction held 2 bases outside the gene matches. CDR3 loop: CASSLGTGGIGELFF. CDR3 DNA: TGCGCCAGCAGCTTGGGGACAGGGGGCATCGGGGAGCTGTTTTTT.

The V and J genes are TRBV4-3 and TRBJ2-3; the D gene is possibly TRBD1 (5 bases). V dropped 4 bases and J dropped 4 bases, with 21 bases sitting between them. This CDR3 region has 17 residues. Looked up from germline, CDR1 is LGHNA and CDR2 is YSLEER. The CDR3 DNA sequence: TGCGCCAGCAGCCTCCTAGGTTCGGCAGGGTCGGCAGATACGCAGTATTTT. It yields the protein CASSLLGSAGSADTQYF.

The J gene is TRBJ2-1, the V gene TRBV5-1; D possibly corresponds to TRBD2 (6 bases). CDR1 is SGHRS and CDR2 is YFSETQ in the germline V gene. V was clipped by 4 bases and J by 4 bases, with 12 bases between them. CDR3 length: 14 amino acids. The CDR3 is CASSMVEGYNEQFF. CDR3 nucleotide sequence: TGCGCCAGCAGCATGGTGGAGGGGTACAATGAGCAGTTCTTC.

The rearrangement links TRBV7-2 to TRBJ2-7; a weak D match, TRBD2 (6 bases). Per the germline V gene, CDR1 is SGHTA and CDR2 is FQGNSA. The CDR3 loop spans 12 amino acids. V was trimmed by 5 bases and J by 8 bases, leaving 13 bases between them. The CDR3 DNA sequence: TGTGCCAGCAGCCCCGGAGGGTATAAGCAGTACTTC. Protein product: CASSPGGYKQYF.

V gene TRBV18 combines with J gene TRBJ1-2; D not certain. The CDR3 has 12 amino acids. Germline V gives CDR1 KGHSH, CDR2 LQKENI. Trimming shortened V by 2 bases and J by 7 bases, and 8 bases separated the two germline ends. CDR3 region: CASSPLGGGYTF. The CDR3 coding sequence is TGTGCCAGCTCACCATTGGGAGGTGGCTACACCTTC.

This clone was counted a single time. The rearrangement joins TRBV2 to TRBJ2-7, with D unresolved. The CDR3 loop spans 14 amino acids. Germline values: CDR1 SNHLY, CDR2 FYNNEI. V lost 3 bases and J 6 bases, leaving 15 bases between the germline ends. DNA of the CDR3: TGTGCCAGCAGTGATATAGCTATTATGGCCGAGCAGTACTTC. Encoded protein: CASSDIAIMAEQYF.

Written as DNA, the CDR3 is TGTGCCTGGAGTGTTGGGGGACACCAAGAGACCCAGTACTTC. Encoded protein: CAWSVGGHQETQYF. The chain recombines TRBV30 with TRBJ2-5; D assignment may be TRBD1 or TRBD2 (5 bases each). This CDR3 contains 14 residues. CDR1 is GTSNPN, CDR2 SVGIG, per germline (reference sequence). The germline V and J ends were trimmed by 0 bases and 0 bases, with 8 bases remaining between them.

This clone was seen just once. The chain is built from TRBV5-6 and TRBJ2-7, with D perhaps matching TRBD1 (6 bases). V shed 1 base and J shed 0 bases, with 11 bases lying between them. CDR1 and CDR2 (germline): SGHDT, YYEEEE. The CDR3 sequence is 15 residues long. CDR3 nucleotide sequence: TGTGCCAGCAGCTTGAGGGGGTATAGCTCCTACGAGCAGTACTTC. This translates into CASSLRGYSSYEQYF.

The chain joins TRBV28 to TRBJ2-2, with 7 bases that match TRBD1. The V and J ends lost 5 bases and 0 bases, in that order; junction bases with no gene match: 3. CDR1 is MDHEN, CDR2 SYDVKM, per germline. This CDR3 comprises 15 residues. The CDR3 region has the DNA TGTGCCAGCAGTCCCGGGACAGCGAACACCGGGGAGCTGTTTTTT. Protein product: CASSPGTANTGELFF.

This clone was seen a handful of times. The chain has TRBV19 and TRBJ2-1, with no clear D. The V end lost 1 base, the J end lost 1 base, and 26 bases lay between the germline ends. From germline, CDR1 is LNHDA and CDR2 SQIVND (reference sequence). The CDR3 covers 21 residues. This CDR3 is CASSIAALHEREPLSYNEQFF. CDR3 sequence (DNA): TGTGCCAGTAGTATAGCTGCCCTCCATGAGCGCGAGCCGCTATCCTACAATGAGCAGTTCTTC.

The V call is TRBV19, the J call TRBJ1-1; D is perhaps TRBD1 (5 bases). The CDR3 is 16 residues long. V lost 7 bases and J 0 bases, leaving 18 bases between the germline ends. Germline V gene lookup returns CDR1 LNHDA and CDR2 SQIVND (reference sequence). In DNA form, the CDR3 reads TGTGCCAGTATGGATGCGGGGGGTCGGATGAACACTGAAGCTTTCTTT. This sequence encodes CASMDAGGRMNTEAFF.

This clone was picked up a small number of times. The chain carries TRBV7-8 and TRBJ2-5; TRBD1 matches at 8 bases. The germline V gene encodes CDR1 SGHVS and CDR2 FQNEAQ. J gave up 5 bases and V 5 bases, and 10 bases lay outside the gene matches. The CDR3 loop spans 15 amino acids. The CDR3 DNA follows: TGTGCCAGCAGCCTTCATCAGGGGGCGGGTGAGACCCAGTACTTC. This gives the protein CASSLHQGAGETQYF.

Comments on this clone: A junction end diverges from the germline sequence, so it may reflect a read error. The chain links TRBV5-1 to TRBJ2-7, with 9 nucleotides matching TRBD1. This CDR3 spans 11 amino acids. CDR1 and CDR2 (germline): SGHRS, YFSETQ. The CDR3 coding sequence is TGCGCCAGCAGCCCGGGACAGGGTCTGTCATTC. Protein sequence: CASSPGQGLSF.

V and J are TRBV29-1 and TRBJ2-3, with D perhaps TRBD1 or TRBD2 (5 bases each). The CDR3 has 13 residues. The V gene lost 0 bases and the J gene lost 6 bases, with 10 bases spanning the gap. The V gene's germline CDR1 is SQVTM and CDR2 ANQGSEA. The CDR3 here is CSVEDRGADTQYF. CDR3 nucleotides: TGCAGCGTTGAAGATCGGGGCGCCGATACGCAGTATTTT.

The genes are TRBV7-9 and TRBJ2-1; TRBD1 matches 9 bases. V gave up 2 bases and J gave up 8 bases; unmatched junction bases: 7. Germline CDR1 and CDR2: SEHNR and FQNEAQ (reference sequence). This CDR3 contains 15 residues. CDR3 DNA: TGTGCCAGCAGCTTACTTGAGACAGGGGGTTATGAGCAGTTCTTC. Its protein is CASSLLETGGYEQFF.

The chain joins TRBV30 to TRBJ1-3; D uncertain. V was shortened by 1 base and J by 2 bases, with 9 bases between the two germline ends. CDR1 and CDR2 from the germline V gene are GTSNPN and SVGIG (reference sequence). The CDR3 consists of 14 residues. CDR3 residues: CAWSGIITGNTIYF. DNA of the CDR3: TGTGCCTGGAGTGGCATTATTACTGGAAACACCATATATTTT.

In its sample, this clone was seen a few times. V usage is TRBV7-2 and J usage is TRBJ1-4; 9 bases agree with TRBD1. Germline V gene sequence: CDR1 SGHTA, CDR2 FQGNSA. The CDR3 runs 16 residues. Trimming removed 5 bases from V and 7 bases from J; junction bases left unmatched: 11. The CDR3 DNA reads TGTGCCAGCAGCACGACAAACAGGGGGCGCTTTGAAAAACTGTTTTTT. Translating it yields CASSTTNRGRFEKLFF.

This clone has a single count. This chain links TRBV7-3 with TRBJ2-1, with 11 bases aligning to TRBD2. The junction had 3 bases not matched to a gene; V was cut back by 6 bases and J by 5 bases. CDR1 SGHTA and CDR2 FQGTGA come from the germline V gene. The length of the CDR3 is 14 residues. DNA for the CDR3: TGTGCCAGCAGTACTAGCGGGAGTGACAATGAGCAGTTCTTC. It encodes CASSTSGSDNEQFF.

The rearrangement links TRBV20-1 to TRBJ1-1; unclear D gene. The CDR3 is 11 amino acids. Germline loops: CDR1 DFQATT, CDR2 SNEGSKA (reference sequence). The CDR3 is CRKSLNTEAFF. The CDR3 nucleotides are TGCAGAAAGAGTCTGAACACTGAAGCTTTCTTT.